The 27 T cell receptor beta chains presented below share a single source sample, sequenced in a study of T cell responses to AZD1222 COVID-19 vaccine. Libraries were prepared by immunoSEQ multiplex PCR; TCRdb keeps only in-frame clonotypes and omits some of them. The repertoire includes 150,000 to 200,000 clones, about 90% of them detected once, and around 1% sits in the top ten. Sequenced here: peripheral blood, sampled 28 days after the second AZD1222 dose. Receptors were obtained from an adult who received the AZD1222 COVID-19 vaccine.

This chain uses TRBV7-6 with TRBJ1-2, with unresolved D. The CDR3 loop spans 15 amino acids. CDR1 and CDR2 (germline): SGHVS, FNYEAQ. The V end was cut by 5 bases, the J end by 1 base, with 14 bases between. The CDR3 DNA follows: TGTGCCAGCAGCCAGAACGGTGTCGGTAACTATGGCTACACCTTC. Its protein is CASSQNGVGNYGYTF. The full variable domain, with the rest looked up from reference TRBV7-6 and TRBJ1-2, is GAGVSQSPRYKVTKRGQDVALRCDPISGHVSLYWYRQALGQGPEFLTYFNYEAQQDKSGLPNDRFSAERPEGSISTLTIQRTEQRDSAMYRCASSQNGVGNYGYTFGSGTRLTVV.

This sequence joins TRBV7-8 and TRBJ2-3; 7 bases map to TRBD1. This CDR3 has 19 residues. Trimming took 1 base from V and 2 from J; bases not matched to a gene: 15. Germline V lookup: CDR1 SGHVS, CDR2 FQNEAQ. DNA for the CDR3: TGTGCCAGCAGCTTAGTCCGGGACAGAGAAAGCCTGGACACAGATACGCAGTATTTT. Protein sequence: CASSLVRDRESLDTDTQYF.

V and J are TRBV6-5 and TRBJ1-1, with a tentative D call TRBD1 (6 bases). The CDR3 spans 15 residues. Germline lookup yields CDR1 MNHEY and CDR2 SVGAGI. V was cut by 4 bases and J by 8 bases, with 20 bases left in between. For the CDR3, the DNA is TGTGCCAGCAGTTTACAATCGGGGACATCGGTCGAAGCTTTCTTT. It translates to CASSLQSGTSVEAFF.

The rearrangement uses TRBV18 and TRBJ1-4; 9 bases line up with TRBD1. After removal of 3 bases from V and 8 bases from J, the junction contained 7 bases not matched to a gene. In germline, CDR1 is KGHSH, CDR2 LQKENI. The CDR3 loop spans 15 amino acids. The CDR3 region has the DNA TGTGCCAGCTCACCCAACAGGGGGCCGGGGGAAAAACTGTTTTTT. Its protein product is CASSPNRGPGEKLFF.

The V gene is TRBV5-6, the J gene TRBJ2-1; D is uncertain. The germline CDR1 and CDR2 sequences are SGHDT and YYEEEE. The CDR3 is 15 residues long. Trimming took off 0 bases at V and 2 bases at J, with 9 bases between the two ends. The CDR3 sequence: CASSLAGQTYNEQFF. The CDR3 DNA reads as TGTGCCAGCAGCTTGGCTGGGCAGACCTACAATGAGCAGTTCTTC.

The rearrangement uses TRBV7-8 and TRBJ1-2; D possibly corresponds to TRBD1 (6 bases). The V gene lost 5 bases and the J gene lost 5 bases, with 21 bases spanning the gap. CDR1 and CDR2 (germline): SGHVS, FQNEAQ. The CDR3 runs 16 residues. The CDR3 bases are TGTGCCAGCAGCGCTCGTTGGACCGGGACACTGTATGGCTACACCTTC. It codes for CASSARWTGTLYGYTF.

The J gene is TRBJ1-4, the V gene TRBV4-2, with D possibly TRBD1 on 5 matching bases. Looked up from germline, CDR1 is LGHNA and CDR2 is YNFKEQ. The CDR3 is 16 amino acids. V was shortened by 0 bases and J by 5 bases, with 13 bases between the two germline ends. The CDR3 sequence: CASSQDPQGGNEKLFF. The CDR3 DNA reads as TGTGCCAGCAGCCAAGATCCGCAGGGAGGGAATGAAAAACTGTTTTTT.

This clone was counted at least ten times. V usage is TRBV5-6 and J usage is TRBJ1-1; perhaps TRBD1 as D (5 bases). CDR1 SGHDT and CDR2 YYEEEE come from the germline V gene. This CDR3 is 19 amino acids long. Trimming stripped 0 bases from V and 1 base from J, with 22 bases between. In nucleotides, the CDR3 is TGTGCCAGCAGCTTGGGCTGGGAGTATTCGAGGGGAACGAACACTGAAGCTTTCTTT. Amino acids: CASSLGWEYSRGTNTEAFF.

This clone appeared a single time. V usage is TRBV19 and J usage is TRBJ2-3, with D possibly TRBD1 on 5 matching bases. Germline V lookup: CDR1 LNHDA, CDR2 SQIVND (reference sequence). V dropped 10 bases and J dropped 1 base, with 12 bases sitting between them. The CDR3 contains 13 residues. The CDR3 nucleotides read TGTGCCACCGGAGAAGGGGGCACAGATACGCAGTATTTT. It yields the protein CATGEGGTDTQYF.

The gene calls are TRBV3-1 (or the pseudogene TRBV3-2) and TRBJ2-7; no firm D call. The CDR3 runs to 11 residues. Germline loops: CDR1 LGHDT, CDR2 YNNKEL (reference sequence). V lost 3 bases and J lost 7, with 7 bases in between. This CDR3 is CASSHSWEQYF. CDR3 DNA: TGTGCCAGCAGCCACTCCTGGGAGCAGTACTTC.

V and J are TRBV12-3 or TRBV12-4 and TRBJ1-4, with 7 bases aligning to TRBD1. The CDR3 spans 12 residues. V gave up 5 bases and J gave up 13 bases; unmatched junction bases: 7. This chain's CDR3 is CASSVQGYSLFF. The CDR3 DNA reads TGTGCCAGCAGTGTACAGGGGTACTCACTGTTTTTT.

This chain joins TRBV2 and TRBJ1-4; D unresolved. Germline V lookup: CDR1 SNHLY, CDR2 FYNNEI. V shed 8 bases and J shed 8 bases, with 12 bases lying between them. The CDR3 is 12 amino acids. The CDR3 sequence: CASRPDAEKLFF. As DNA, the CDR3 is TGTGCCAGCCGGCCAGACGCCGAAAAACTGTTTTTT.

Here the CDR3 DNA reads TGTGCCAGCAGTTTCAGGGAGGACACTGAAGCTTTCTTT. Amino acids: CASSFREDTEAFF. The rearrangement links TRBV6-6 to TRBJ1-1; D possibly corresponds to TRBD1 (5 bases). V was clipped by 4 bases and J by 3 bases, with 9 bases between them. The CDR3 loop spans 13 amino acids. Germline CDR1 is MNHNY and CDR2 is SVGAGI (reference sequence).

The chain has TRBV9 and TRBJ1-5; TRBD1 agrees at 9 bases. The CDR3 runs to 15 residues. Trimming at V came to 2 bases and at J to 1 base, leaving 1 base not matched to a gene. Germline V gives CDR1 SGDLS, CDR2 YYNGEE. CDR3 loop: CASSVTGGSNQPQHF. CDR3 nucleotide sequence: TGTGCCAGCAGCGTCACAGGGGGCAGCAATCAGCCCCAGCATTTT.

V gene TRBV21-1 combines with J gene TRBJ1-1. TRBV21-1 is a known pseudogene. The CDR3 sequence is 14 residues long. The CDR3 reads CASSKGGEFCEAFF. The CDR3 coding sequence is TGTGCCAGCAGCAAAGGGGGGGAATTTTGTGAAGCTTTCTTT.

The J gene is TRBJ1-1, the V gene TRBV3-1 (or the pseudogene TRBV3-2); no reliable D call. This CDR3 is built from 12 residues. Germline assignment: CDR1 LGHDT and CDR2 YNNKEL (reference sequence). The ends were cut back, 0 bases at V and 6 bases at J, with 5 bases in the middle. The CDR3 loop is CASSQDSPEAFF. The DNA for the CDR3 is TGTGCCAGCAGCCAAGATTCGCCTGAAGCTTTCTTT.

The rearrangement uses TRBV27 and TRBJ1-1, with TRBD1 matching over 7 bases. Trimming took 3 bases from V and 5 from J; bases not matched to a gene: 3. This CDR3 is built from 13 residues. Per germline, CDR1 MNHEY and CDR2 SMNVEV (reference sequence). CDR3 bases: TGTGCCAGCAGTTTTACAGGGGAAACTGAAGCTTTCTTT. Its translation: CASSFTGETEAFF.

The rearrangement links TRBV5-1 to TRBJ2-3, with D uncertain. The length of the CDR3 is 15 residues. From germline, CDR1 is SGHRS and CDR2 YFSETQ. Between the trimmed V and J ends, which lost 1 base and 2 bases, there was a span of 11 bases. The CDR3 bases are TGCGCCAGCAGCTTGAATCCAGGTTCCACAGATACGCAGTATTTT. Translated: CASSLNPGSTDTQYF. Full variable domain (rest looked up from reference TRBV5-1 and TRBJ2-3): KAGVTQTPRYLIKTRGQQVTLSCSPISGHRSVSWYQQTPGQGLQFLFEYFSETQRNKGNFPGRFSGRQFSNSRSEMNVSTLELGDSALYLCASSLNPGSTDTQYFGPGTRLTVL.

Only a few counts were recorded for this clone. The chain uses TRBV10-2 and TRBJ1-2, with a weak D call TRBD1 (5 bases). V was trimmed by 2 bases and J by 5 bases, leaving 6 bases between them. This CDR3 spans 12 amino acids. Germline CDR1 and CDR2: WSHSY and SAAADI. Here the CDR3 reads CASSEAGYGYTF. CDR3 DNA: TGCGCCAGCAGTGAGGCAGGGTATGGCTACACCTTC.

The V call is TRBV5-4, the J call TRBJ2-1; 12 bases line up with TRBD2. The CDR3 contains 20 residues. With 3 bases clipped from V and 6 bases from J, the junction kept 19 bases outside the gene matches. Germline V gives CDR1 SGHNT, CDR2 YYREEE (reference sequence). CDR3 in amino acids: CASSSATGRIGLAGLNEQFF. The CDR3 region has the DNA TGTGCCAGCAGCTCAGCTACAGGGAGGATAGGACTAGCGGGGCTCAATGAGCAGTTCTTC.

As DNA, the CDR3 is TGTGCCACCAGCAGAGGCTGGAATCTCGGCAGGGCGTTCGCCGGGGAGCTGTTTTTT. This sequence encodes CATSRGWNLGRAFAGELFF. The chain combines TRBV15 with TRBJ2-2; D is possibly TRBD1 (5 bases). V was cut by 1 base and J by 6 bases, with 24 bases left in between. This CDR3 is built from 19 residues. The germline CDR1 and CDR2 sequences are LNHNV and YYDKDF (reference sequence).

The chain links TRBV6-5 to TRBJ1-1; D not certain. CDR3 size: 14 residues. Germline V gene sequence: CDR1 MNHEY, CDR2 SVGAGI. V lost 4 bases to trimming and J lost 3 bases, with 12 bases between them. Written as DNA, the CDR3 is TGTGCCAGCAGTTGGGATGGGCAAGACACTGAAGCTTTCTTT. It is translated as CASSWDGQDTEAFF.

This clone was seen just once. The chain combines TRBV19 with TRBJ1-5; tentative D call: TRBD1 (5 bases). Trimming took off 3 bases at V and 1 base at J, with 7 bases between the two ends. CDR3 size: 14 residues. The germline V gene encodes CDR1 LNHDA and CDR2 SQIVND (reference sequence). The CDR3: CASSMGGSNQPQHF. The DNA of the CDR3 is TGTGCCAGTAGTATGGGGGGGAGCAATCAGCCCCAGCATTTT.

The chain joins TRBV3-1 (or the pseudogene TRBV3-2) to TRBJ1-2; D perhaps matches TRBD1 (6 bases). There are 15 residues in the CDR3. V was pared by 4 bases and J by 6 bases, with 18 bases between. Germline-derived CDR1 and CDR2 are LGHDT and YNNKEL (reference sequence). In DNA form, the CDR3 reads TGTGCCAGCAGCCCTCAAAGGGGGGGCATTCATGGCTACACCTTC. Translation gives CASSPQRGGIHGYTF.

The chain joins TRBV6-1 to TRBJ1-3, with D uncertain. Germline V gene sequence: CDR1 MNHNS, CDR2 SASEGT. Deletions cut 1 base from V and 0 bases from J, with 10 bases between. The CDR3 length is 16 residues. The CDR3 loop reads CASSEGLEGSGNTIYF. The CDR3 coding sequence is TGTGCCAGCAGTGAAGGGCTAGAGGGCTCTGGAAACACCATATATTTT.

The genes are TRBV3-1 (or the pseudogene TRBV3-2) and TRBJ1-1, with D uncertain. Germline V lookup: CDR1 LGHDT, CDR2 YNNKEL (reference sequence). There are 16 residues in the CDR3. The V and J ends lost 0 bases and 1 base respectively, with 12 bases between them. The CDR3: CASSQDSEGRNTEAFF. For the CDR3, the DNA is TGTGCCAGCAGCCAAGATAGTGAGGGCAGGAACACTGAAGCTTTCTTT.

V usage is TRBV19 and J usage is TRBJ1-4; 9 bases map to TRBD1. The CDR3 loop spans 15 amino acids. The germline V gene has CDR1 LNHDA and CDR2 SQIVND (reference sequence). The V segment lost 4 bases and the J segment 3 bases; nucleotides outside the gene matches: 3. In DNA, the CDR3 is TGTGCCAGTAGTACCGGGGACAGGGCTAATGAAAAACTGTTTTTT. It specifies CASSTGDRANEKLFF.